Listed below are T cell receptor beta chains from one sample, sequenced in a study of T cell responses to AZD1222 COVID-19 vaccine. Generated by immunoSEQ multiplex PCR, the TCRdb table keeps only in-frame clones and is missing some. The sample holds about 120,000 clones, 85% to 95% seen once. Sequences were derived from peripheral blood, sampled 28 days after the second AZD1222 dose. The receptors originated from an adult who received the AZD1222 COVID-19 vaccine. The CDR3 runs from the conserved cysteine through the conserved F or W. The D gene is left open where the match is weak. Clone size appears in some rows only: once, few, many, or a class for an expanded clone.

D | J | size | V | CDR3 | DNA
. | TRBJ2-7 | . | TRBV6-2/TRBV6-3 | CASSSMWRPYEQYF | TGTGCCAGCAGTTCTATGTGGAGACCCTACGAGCAGTACTTC
. | TRBJ2-2 | once | TRBV7-2 | CANWGGPGNTGELFF | TGTGCCAACTGGGGGGGGCCCGGGAACACCGGGGAGCTGTTTTTT
. | TRBJ2-3 | . | TRBV19 | CASSIGPGNTDTQYF | TGTGCCAGTAGTATAGGTCCGGGCAACACAGATACGCAGTATTTT
. | TRBJ1-2 | . | TRBV12-5 | CASGLEQEIYGYTF | TGTGCTAGTGGTTTGGAACAGGAGATCTATGGCTACACCTTC
. | TRBJ2-5 | . | TRBV18 | CASSPDSKETQYF | TGTGCCAGCTCACCTGACAGCAAAGAGACCCAGTACTTC
. | TRBJ2-2 | . | TRBV7-9 | CASSLVTGELFF | TGTGCCAGCAGCTTAGTTACCGGGGAGCTGTTTTTT
TRBD1 | TRBJ1-2 | . | TRBV4-3 | CASSQAGTGNYGYTF | TGCGCCAGCAGCCAAGCCGGGACAGGGAACTATGGCTACACCTTC
TRBD2 | TRBJ2-2 | . | TRBV28 | CASSLLAGANTGELFF | TGTGCCAGCAGCCTACTAGCGGGGGCGAACACCGGGGAGCTGTTTTTT
TRBD1 | TRBJ1-6 | . | TRBV7-2 | CASSLVAGGNSPLHF | TGTGCCAGCAGCTTAGTGGCAGGGGGTAATTCACCCCTCCACTTT
. | TRBJ2-1 | few | TRBV10-3 | CAISESGQAYNEQFF | TGTGCCATCAGTGAGTCAGGACAAGCCTACAATGAGCAGTTCTTC
. | TRBJ2-7 | . | TRBV10-1 | CASSESYTYEQYF | TGCGCCAGCAGTGAGAGCTATACCTACGAGCAGTACTTC
TRBD1 | TRBJ1-1 | . | TRBV5-1 | CASSNRGPREAFF | TGCGCCAGCAGCAACAGGGGGCCCCGAGAAGCTTTCTTT
. | TRBJ2-5 | . | TRBV20-1 | CSAREGETQYF | TGCAGTGCTAGAGAGGGGGAGACCCAGTACTTC
. | TRBJ2-1 | . | TRBV6-2/TRBV6-3 | CASSYTGQGSINEQFF | TGTGCCAGCAGTTACACCGGCCAGGGCTCCATCAATGAGCAGTTCTTC
TRBD2 | TRBJ2-5 | . | TRBV18 | CASSTGSGRGSAETQYF | TGTGCCAGCTCCACGGGCTCCGGGAGGGGGTCAGCGGAGACCCAGTACTTC
. | TRBJ2-7 | . | TRBV18 | CASSLPGLTHSYEQYF | TGTGCCAGCTCTCTCCCGGGACTCACACACTCCTACGAGCAGTACTTC
. | TRBJ1-2 | . | TRBV7-2 | CASSLLGTLDSDGYTF | TGTGCCAGCAGCTTACTTGGGACATTGGATTCGGATGGCTACACCTTC
. | TRBJ2-5 | . | TRBV3-1/TRBV3-2 | CASSLPRGTGSEETQYF | TGTGCCAGCAGCCTCCCCCGGGGCACGGGGTCGGAAGAGACCCAGTACTTC
. | TRBJ1-2 | . | TRBV29-1 | CSFTAANYGYTF | TGCAGCTTCACGGCGGCTAACTATGGCTACACCTTC
. | TRBJ2-1 | . | TRBV7-9 | CASRVITNRDNEQFF | TGTGCCAGCAGAGTGATTACTAACAGGGACAATGAGCAGTTCTTC
. | TRBJ2-6 | . | TRBV4-3 | CASSTSGLPQGANVLTF | TGCGCCAGCAGCACCAGTGGGCTCCCACAAGGGGCCAACGTCCTGACTTTC
. | TRBJ2-7 | few | TRBV6-1 | CASSEVGSGTPYEQYF | TGTGCCAGCAGTGAAGTGGGGTCAGGGACCCCGTACGAGCAGTACTTC
. | TRBJ1-2 | . | TRBV2 | CASSDDNYGYTF | TGTGCCAGCAGTGATGATAACTATGGCTACACCTTC
. | TRBJ2-1 | . | TRBV6-6 | CASSYSQLVNEQFF | TGTGCCAGCAGTTACTCCCAGTTGGTCAATGAGCAGTTCTTC
TRBD1 | TRBJ1-2 | . | TRBV6-5 | CASSTIWTGTYGYTF | TGTGCCAGCAGTACTATTTGGACAGGCACCTATGGCTACACCTTC
TRBD1 | TRBJ2-1 | . | TRBV7-9 | CASSPTDRAHNEQFF | TGTGCCAGCAGCCCAACGGACAGGGCGCACAATGAGCAGTTCTTC
. | TRBJ1-1 | . | TRBV6-5 | CATSAPGPGAFF | TGTGCCACCTCGGCCCCCGGGCCGGGAGCTTTCTTT
. | TRBJ2-1 | once | TRBV18 | CASSPIEQYNEQFF | TGTGCCAGCTCACCAATTGAGCAGTACAATGAGCAGTTCTTC
. | TRBJ2-1 | once | TRBV9 | CASSVAGDSYNEQFF | TGTGCCAGCAGCGTAGCGGGAGACTCCTACAATGAGCAGTTCTTC
. | TRBJ2-4 | . | TRBV30 | CAWSVLGRDIQYF | TGTGCCTGGAGTGTTCTGGGTAGGGACATTCAGTACTTC
TRBD2 | TRBJ2-4 | . | TRBV6-2/TRBV6-3 | CASSYSASGISAKNIQYF | TGTGCCAGCAGTTACTCTGCTAGCGGGATATCAGCCAAAAACATTCAGTACTTC
. | TRBJ2-7 | once | TRBV6-5 | CASEDSYYEQYF | TGTGCCAGCGAGGACTCTTACTACGAGCAGTACTTC
. | TRBJ1-2 | . | TRBV3-1/TRBV3-2 | CASSGVGVYGYTF | TGTGCCAGCAGCGGGGTGGGGGTCTATGGCTACACCTTC
. | TRBJ1-2 | . | TRBV4-1 | CASSQPRDIANYGYTF | TGCGCCAGCAGCCAACCTCGGGACATAGCTAACTATGGCTACACCTTC
. | TRBJ1-1 | . | TRBV4-1 | CASSQDKGWSTEAFF | TGCGCCAGCAGCCAAGATAAAGGGTGGAGCACTGAAGCTTTCTTT
. | TRBJ2-7 | few | TRBV6-5 | CASSYSGSTNYEQYF | TGTGCCAGCAGTTACTCGGGCAGCACTAACTACGAGCAGTACTTC
TRBD1 | TRBJ2-5 | . | TRBV2 | CASRGRTGGPRGKTQYF | TGTGCCAGCAGGGGAAGGACAGGGGGACCGCGAGGAAAGACCCAGTACTTC
. | TRBJ1-2 | . | TRBV11-2 | CASSPTDGNYGYTF | TGTGCCAGCAGCCCGACGGACGGAAACTATGGCTACACCTTC
. | TRBJ1-4 | . | TRBV5-1 | CASSETPTNEKLFF | TGCGCCAGCAGCGAGACTCCAACTAATGAAAAACTGTTTTTT
. | TRBJ2-2 | . | TRBV25-1 | CATALAGDTGELFF | TGTGCTACGGCGCTGGCAGGGGACACCGGGGAGCTGTTTTTT
. | TRBJ2-7 | . | TRBV7-2 | CASSPRRDYEQYF | TGTGCCAGCAGCCCCCGACGGGACTACGAGCAGTACTTC
TRBD1 | TRBJ2-1 | . | TRBV7-2 | CASSLVGPGQGARNEQFF | TGTGCCAGCAGCTTAGTAGGGCCGGGACAGGGGGCGCGAAATGAGCAGTTCTTC
TRBD1 | TRBJ2-1 | . | TRBV18 | CASSPLTGGSEQFF | TGTGCCAGCTCACCACTGACAGGGGGCAGTGAGCAGTTCTTC
. | TRBJ2-7 | . | TRBV5-1 | CASSLDITSYEQYF | TGCGCCAGCAGCTTGGATATCACGTCCTACGAGCAGTACTTC
. | TRBJ1-1 | . | TRBV18 | CASSPPWGTQMNTEAFF | TGTGCCAGCTCACCGCCTTGGGGGACACAGATGAACACTGAAGCTTTCTTT
. | TRBJ1-1 | . | TRBV11-3 | CASSSQGGTEAFF | TGTGCCAGCAGCTCCCAAGGGGGGACTGAAGCTTTCTTT
TRBD1 | TRBJ2-1 | . | TRBV5-5 | CASSFRGQAFYNEQFF | TGTGCCAGCAGCTTCCGGGGACAGGCCTTCTACAATGAGCAGTTCTTC
TRBD1 | TRBJ1-3 | . | TRBV7-2 | CASSLDRGQGNTIYF | TGTGCCAGCAGCTTAGACAGGGGGCAAGGAAACACCATATATTTT
TRBD2 | TRBJ2-1 | . | TRBV11-2 | CASSLASGTTSSYNEQFF | TGTGCCAGCAGCTTAGCTAGCGGGACGACGAGCTCCTACAATGAGCAGTTCTTC
TRBD1 | TRBJ2-7 | . | TRBV18 | CASSPTDRDHEQYF | TGTGCCAGCTCACCTACGGACAGGGACCACGAGCAGTACTTC
TRBD1 | TRBJ1-3 | . | TRBV7-2 | CASSLWGGGTGIFGNTIYF | TGTGCCAGCAGCTTATGGGGTGGCGGGACAGGGATTTTTGGAAACACCATATATTTT
. | TRBJ2-2 | . | TRBV5-1 | CASSLGRDTGELFF | TGCGCCAGCAGCTTGGGCAGGGACACCGGGGAGCTGTTTTTT
. | TRBJ2-7 | few | TRBV10-1 | CASSEGGGYEQYF | TGCGCCAGCAGTGAAGGAGGGGGGTACGAGCAGTACTTC
. | TRBJ2-1 | . | TRBV21-1 | CASSKRIAGVRNEQFF | TGTGCCAGCAGCAAAAGGATAGCGGGAGTGCGGAATGAGCAGTTCTTC
. | TRBJ2-5 | . | TRBV19 | CASRQAGETQYF | TGTGCCTCACGACAGGCGGGGGAGACCCAGTACTTC
TRBD2 | TRBJ2-1 | . | TRBV11-2 | CASSREAGGQFF | TGTGCCAGCAGCCGGGAAGCGGGGGGGCAGTTCTTC
TRBD1 | TRBJ1-3 | . | TRBV5-1 | CASGSDRGTGNTIYF | TGCGCCAGCGGTTCGGACAGGGGGACTGGAAACACCATATATTTT